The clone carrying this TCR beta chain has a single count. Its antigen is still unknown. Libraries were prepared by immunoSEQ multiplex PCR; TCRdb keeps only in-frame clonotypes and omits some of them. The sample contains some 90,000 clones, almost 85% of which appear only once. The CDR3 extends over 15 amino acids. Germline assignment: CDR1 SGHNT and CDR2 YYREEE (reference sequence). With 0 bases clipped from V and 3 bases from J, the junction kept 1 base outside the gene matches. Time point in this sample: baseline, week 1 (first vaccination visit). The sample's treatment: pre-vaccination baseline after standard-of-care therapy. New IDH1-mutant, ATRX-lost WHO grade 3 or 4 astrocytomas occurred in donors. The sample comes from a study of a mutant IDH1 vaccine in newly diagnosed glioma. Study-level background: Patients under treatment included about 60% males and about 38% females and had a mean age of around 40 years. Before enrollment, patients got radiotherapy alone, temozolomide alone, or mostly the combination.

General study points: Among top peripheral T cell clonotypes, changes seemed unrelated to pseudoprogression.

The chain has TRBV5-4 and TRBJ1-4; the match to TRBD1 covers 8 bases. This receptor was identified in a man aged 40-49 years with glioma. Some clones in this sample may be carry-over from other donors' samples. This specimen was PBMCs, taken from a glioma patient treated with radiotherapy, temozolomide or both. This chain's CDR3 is CASSLADRANEKLFF. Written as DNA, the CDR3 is TGTGCCAGCAGCTTGGCGGACAGGGCTAATGAAAAACTGTTTTTT.